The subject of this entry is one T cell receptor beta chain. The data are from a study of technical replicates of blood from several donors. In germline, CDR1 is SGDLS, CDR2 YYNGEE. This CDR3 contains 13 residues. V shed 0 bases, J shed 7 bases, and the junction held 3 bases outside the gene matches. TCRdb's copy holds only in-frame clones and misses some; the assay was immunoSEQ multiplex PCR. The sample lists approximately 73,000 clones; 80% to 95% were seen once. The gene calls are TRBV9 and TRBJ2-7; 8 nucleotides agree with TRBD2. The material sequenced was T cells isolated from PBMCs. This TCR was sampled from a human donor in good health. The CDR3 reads CASSVELAGEQYF. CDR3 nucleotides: TGTGCCAGCAGCGTAGAGCTAGCGGGTGAGCAGTACTTC.